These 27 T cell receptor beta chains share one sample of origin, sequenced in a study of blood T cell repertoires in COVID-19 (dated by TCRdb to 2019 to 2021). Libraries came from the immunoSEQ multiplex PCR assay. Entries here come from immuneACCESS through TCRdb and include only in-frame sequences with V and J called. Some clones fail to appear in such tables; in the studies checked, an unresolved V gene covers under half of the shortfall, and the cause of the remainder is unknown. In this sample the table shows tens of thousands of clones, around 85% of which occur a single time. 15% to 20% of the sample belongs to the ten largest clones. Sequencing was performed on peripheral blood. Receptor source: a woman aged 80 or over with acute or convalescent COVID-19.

The CDR3 loop is CASSQDGQNTEAFF. The CDR3 nucleotides are TGTGCCAGCAGCCAGGACGGACAGAACACTGAAGCTTTCTTT. The chain has TRBV7-3 and TRBJ1-1, with a weak D call TRBD1 (5 bases). Germline assignment: CDR1 SGHTA and CDR2 FQGTGA. The CDR3 is 14 residues long. V dropped 5 bases and J dropped 1 base, with 11 bases sitting between them.

CDR3 loop: CASSRDLAPRTGELFF. The CDR3 DNA is TGTGCCAGCAGCCGCGATCTAGCGCCTAGAACCGGGGAGCTGTTTTTT. V gene TRBV7-9 combines with J gene TRBJ2-2, with D perhaps matching TRBD2 (6 bases). This CDR3 region has 16 residues. Trimming took off 5 bases at V and 5 bases at J, with 18 bases between the two ends. CDR1 is SEHNR and CDR2 is FQNEAQ in the germline V gene (reference sequence).

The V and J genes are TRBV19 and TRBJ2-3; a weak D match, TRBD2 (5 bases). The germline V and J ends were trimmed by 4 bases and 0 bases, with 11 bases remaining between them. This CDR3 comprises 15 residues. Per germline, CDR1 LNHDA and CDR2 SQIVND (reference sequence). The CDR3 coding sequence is TGTGCCAGTAGTAGCCTGGGCGGGAGCACAGATACGCAGTATTTT. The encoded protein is CASSSLGGSTDTQYF. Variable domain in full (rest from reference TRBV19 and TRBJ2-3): DGGITQSPKYLFRKEGQNVTLSCEQNLNHDAMYWYRQDPGQGLRLIYYSQIVNDFQKGDIAEGYSVSREKKESFPLTVTSAQKNPTAFYLCASSSLGGSTDTQYFGPGTRLTVL.

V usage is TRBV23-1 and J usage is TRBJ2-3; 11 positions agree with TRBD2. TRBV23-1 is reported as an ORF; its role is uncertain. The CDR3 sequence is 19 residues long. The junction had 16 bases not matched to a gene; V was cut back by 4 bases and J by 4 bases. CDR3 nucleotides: TGCGCCAGCAGTCCGGAACTAGCGGGGGTTCCGAGGCCCCCAGATACGCAGTATTTT. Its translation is CASSPELAGVPRPPDTQYF.

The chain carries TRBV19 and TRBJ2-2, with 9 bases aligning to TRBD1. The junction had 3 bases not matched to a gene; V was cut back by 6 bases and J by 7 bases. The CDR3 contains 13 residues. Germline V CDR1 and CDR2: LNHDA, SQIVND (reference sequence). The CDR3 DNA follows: TGTGCCAGTAGGGGACAGGGAAACGGGGAGCTGTTTTTT. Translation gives CASRGQGNGELFF.

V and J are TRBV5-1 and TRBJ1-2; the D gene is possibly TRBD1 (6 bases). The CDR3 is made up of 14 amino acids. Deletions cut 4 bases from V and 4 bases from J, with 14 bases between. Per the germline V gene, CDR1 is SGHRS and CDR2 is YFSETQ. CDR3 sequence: CASSRTGGVYGYTF. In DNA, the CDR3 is TGCGCCAGCAGCCGAACGGGGGGCGTCTATGGCTACACCTTC.

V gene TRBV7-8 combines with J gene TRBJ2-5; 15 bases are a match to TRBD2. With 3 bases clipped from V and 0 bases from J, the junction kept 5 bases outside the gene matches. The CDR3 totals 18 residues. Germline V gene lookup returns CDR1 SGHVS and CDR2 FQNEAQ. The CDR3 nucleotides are TGTGCCAGCAGCTTCCTCGGGACTAGCGGGGGGTACCAAGAGACCCAGTACTTC. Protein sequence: CASSFLGTSGGYQETQYF.

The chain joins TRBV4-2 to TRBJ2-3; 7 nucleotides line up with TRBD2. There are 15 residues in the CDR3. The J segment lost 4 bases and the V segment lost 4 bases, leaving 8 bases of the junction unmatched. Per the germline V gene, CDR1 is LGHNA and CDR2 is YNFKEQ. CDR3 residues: CASSLGGSEADTQYF. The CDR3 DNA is TGTGCCAGCAGCCTTGGCGGGAGTGAGGCAGATACGCAGTATTTT.

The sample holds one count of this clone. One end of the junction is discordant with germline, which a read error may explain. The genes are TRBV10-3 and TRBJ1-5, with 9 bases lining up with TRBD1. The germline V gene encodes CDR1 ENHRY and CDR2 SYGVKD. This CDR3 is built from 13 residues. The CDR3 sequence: CAISDRGVEPQHF. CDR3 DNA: TGTGCCATTAGTGACAGGGGGGTCGAGCCCCAGCATTTT.

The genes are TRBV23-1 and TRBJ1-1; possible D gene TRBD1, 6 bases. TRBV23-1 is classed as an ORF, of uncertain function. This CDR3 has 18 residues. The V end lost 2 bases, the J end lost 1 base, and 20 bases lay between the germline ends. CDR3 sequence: CASSQGPRVGHENTEAFF. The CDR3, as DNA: TGCGCCAGCAGTCAAGGCCCCCGCGTGGGACACGAGAACACTGAAGCTTTCTTT.

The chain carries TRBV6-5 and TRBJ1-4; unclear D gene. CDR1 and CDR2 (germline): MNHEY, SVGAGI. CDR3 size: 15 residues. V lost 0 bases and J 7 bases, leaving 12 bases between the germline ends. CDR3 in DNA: TGTGCCAGCAGTTACTCGAGTTCGGGAGGTGAAAAACTGTTTTTT. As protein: CASSYSSSGGEKLFF.

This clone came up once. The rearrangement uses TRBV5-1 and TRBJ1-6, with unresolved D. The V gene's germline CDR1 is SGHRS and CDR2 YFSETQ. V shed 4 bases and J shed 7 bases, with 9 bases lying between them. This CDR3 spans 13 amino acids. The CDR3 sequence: CASSQTANSPLHF. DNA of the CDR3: TGCGCCAGCAGCCAAACAGCCAATTCACCCCTCCACTTT.

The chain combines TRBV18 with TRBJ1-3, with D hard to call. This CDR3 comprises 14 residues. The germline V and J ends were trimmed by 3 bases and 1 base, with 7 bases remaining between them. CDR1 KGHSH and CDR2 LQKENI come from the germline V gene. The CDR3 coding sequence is TGTGCCAGCTCACCGGAGGTTTCTGGAAACACCATATATTTT. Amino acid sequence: CASSPEVSGNTIYF.

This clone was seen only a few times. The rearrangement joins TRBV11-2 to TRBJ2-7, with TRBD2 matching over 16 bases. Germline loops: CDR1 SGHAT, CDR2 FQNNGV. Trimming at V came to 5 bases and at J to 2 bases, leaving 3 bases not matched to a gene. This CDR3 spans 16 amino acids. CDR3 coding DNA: TGTGCCAGCAGCCTAGGGACTAGCGGGAGGGCCTACGAGCAGTACTTC. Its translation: CASSLGTSGRAYEQYF. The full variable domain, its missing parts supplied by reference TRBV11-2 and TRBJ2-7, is EAGVAQSPRYKIIEKRQSVAFWCNPISGHATLYWYQQILGQGPKLLIQFQNNGVVDDSQLPKDRFSAERLKGVDSTLKIQPAKLEDSAVYLCASSLGTSGRAYEQYFGPGTRLTVT.

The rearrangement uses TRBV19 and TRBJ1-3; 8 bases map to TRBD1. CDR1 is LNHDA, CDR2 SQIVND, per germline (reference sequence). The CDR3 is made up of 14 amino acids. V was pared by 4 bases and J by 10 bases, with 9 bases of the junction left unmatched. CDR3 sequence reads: CASSTGTGLRTIYF. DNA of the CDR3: TGTGCCAGTAGTACCGGGACAGGACTCCGGACCATATATTTT.

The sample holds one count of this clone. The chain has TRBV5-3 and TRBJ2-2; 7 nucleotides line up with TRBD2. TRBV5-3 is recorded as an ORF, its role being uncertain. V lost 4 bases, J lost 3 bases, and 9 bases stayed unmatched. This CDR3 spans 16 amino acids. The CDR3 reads CARSGGGKPHTGELFF. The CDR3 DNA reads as TGTGCCAGAAGCGGGGGAGGGAAGCCCCACACCGGGGAGCTGTTTTTT.

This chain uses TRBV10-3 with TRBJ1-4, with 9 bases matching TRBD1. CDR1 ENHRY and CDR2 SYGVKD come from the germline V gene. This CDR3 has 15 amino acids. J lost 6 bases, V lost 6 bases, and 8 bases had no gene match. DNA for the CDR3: TGTGCCATCAGCCGACTACAGGGGGCGGATGAAAAACTGTTTTTT. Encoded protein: CAISRLQGADEKLFF.

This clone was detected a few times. CDR3 in DNA: TGTGCCTGGAAGGGCGGGAACTATGGCTACACCTTC. The encoded protein is CAWKGGNYGYTF. The chain carries TRBV30 and TRBJ1-2; D unresolved. Germline CDR1 and CDR2: GTSNPN and SVGIG (reference sequence). The ends were cut back, 4 bases at V and 2 bases at J, with 8 bases in the middle. This CDR3 region has 12 residues.

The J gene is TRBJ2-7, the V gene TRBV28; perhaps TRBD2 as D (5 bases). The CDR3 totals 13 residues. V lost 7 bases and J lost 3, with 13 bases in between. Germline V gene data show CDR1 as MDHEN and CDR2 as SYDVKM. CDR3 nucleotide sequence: TGTGCCAGCACCTCGGGAACTTTCTACGAGCAGTACTTC. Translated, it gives CASTSGTFYEQYF.

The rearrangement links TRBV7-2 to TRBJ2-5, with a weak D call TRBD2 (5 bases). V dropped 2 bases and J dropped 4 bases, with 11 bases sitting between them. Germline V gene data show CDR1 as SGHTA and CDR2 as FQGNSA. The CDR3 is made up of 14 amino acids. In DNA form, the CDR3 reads TGTGCCAGCAGCTTACCCGCCCGGGGAGAGACCCAGTACTTC. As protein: CASSLPARGETQYF.

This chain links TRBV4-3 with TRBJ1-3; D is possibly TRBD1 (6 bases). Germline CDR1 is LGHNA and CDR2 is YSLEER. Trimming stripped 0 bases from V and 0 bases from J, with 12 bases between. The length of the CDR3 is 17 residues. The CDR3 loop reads CASSQDYRALSGNTIYF. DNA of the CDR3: TGCGCCAGCAGCCAAGATTACAGGGCGCTCTCTGGAAACACCATATATTTT.

The chain's CDR3 is CACQDRMNTEAFF. The DNA of the CDR3 is TGTGCCTGCCAGGACAGGATGAACACTGAAGCTTTCTTT. The chain uses TRBV30 and TRBJ1-1; 7 bases agree with TRBD1. Germline V CDR1 and CDR2: GTSNPN, SVGIG (reference sequence). V shed 6 bases, J shed 0 bases, and the junction held 4 bases outside the gene matches. The CDR3 covers 13 residues.

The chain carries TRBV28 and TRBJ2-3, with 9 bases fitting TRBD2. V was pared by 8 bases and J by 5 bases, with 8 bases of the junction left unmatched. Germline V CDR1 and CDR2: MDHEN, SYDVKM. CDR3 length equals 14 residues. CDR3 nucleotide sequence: TGTGCCAGCCGGGGCGGGGGGGCCCGAGATACGCAGTATTTT. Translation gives CASRGGGARDTQYF.

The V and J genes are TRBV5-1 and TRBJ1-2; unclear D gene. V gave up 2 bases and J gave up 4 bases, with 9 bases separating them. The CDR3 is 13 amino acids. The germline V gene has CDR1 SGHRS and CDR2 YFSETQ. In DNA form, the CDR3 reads TGCGCCAGCAGCTTCTACCGTGGCTATGGCTACACCTTC. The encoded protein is CASSFYRGYGYTF.

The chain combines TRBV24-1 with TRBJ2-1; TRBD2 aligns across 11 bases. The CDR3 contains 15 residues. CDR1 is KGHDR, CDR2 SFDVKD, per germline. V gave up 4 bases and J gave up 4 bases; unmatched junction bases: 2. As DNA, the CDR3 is TGTGCCACCAGTGAAGGGACTAGCGGATACAATGAGCAGTTCTTC. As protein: CATSEGTSGYNEQFF.

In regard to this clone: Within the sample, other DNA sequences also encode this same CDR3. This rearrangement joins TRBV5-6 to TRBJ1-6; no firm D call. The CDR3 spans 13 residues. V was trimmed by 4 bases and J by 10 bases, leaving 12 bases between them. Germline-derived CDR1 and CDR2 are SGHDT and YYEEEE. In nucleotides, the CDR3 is TGTGCCAGCAGCCCCCTGGAGGGCTCACCCCTCCACTTT. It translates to CASSPLEGSPLHF. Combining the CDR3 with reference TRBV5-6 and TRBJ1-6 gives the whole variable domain DAGVTQSPTHLIKTRGQQVTLRCSPKSGHDTVSWYQQALGQGPQFIFQYYEEEERQRGNFPDRFSGHQFPNYSSELNVNALLLGDSALYLCASSPLEGSPLHFGNGTRLTVT.

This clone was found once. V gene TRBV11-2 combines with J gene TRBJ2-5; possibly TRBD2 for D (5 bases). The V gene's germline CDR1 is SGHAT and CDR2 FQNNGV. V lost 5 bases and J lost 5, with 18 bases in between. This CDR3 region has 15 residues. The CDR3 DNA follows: TGTGCCAGCAGCCCCGACCGGTCCGGGGTGGAGACCCAGTACTTC. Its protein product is CASSPDRSGVETQYF. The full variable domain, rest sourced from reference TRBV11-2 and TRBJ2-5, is EAGVAQSPRYKIIEKRQSVAFWCNPISGHATLYWYQQILGQGPKLLIQFQNNGVVDDSQLPKDRFSAERLKGVDSTLKIQPAKLEDSAVYLCASSPDRSGVETQYFGPGTRLLVL.